A selection of T cell receptor beta chains follows, all from one sample in a study of T cells in tuberculosis. Clones were sequenced by immunoSEQ multiplex PCR, and TCRdb holds only the in-frame ones, with some missing. The table has tens of thousands of clones, 85% to 90% seen once; the top ten hold approximately 15%. Material for sequencing was PBMCs. These TCRs come from a donor under 30 with latent tuberculosis or without tuberculosis infection. The CDR3 runs from the conserved cysteine through the conserved F or W. Each record gives: V gene, J gene, CDR3 protein.

>TRBV28|TRBJ2-7
CASSSGQTYEQYF
>TRBV9|TRBJ1-3
CASSPLLGQGPGNTIYF
>TRBV15|TRBJ2-5
CATSSLKTGQGTQYF
>TRBV27|TRBJ2-4
CASRPPGTGGRNIQYF
>TRBV5-6|TRBJ1-6
CASSQLTDSYNSPLHF
>TRBV2|TRBJ2-5
CASRLDRGETQYF
>TRBV9|TRBJ1-6
CASSVNLGPGISPLHF
>TRBV29-1|TRBJ2-7
CSVGSLSSSVEQYF
>TRBV5-4|TRBJ1-4
CASSRQGNEKLFF
>TRBV19|TRBJ2-3
CASRTSGQGMDTQYF
>TRBV2|TRBJ1-5
CASTGGNQPQHF
>TRBV9|TRBJ1-1
CASSVGRGTEAFF
>TRBV10-3|TRBJ2-2
CAIRTGGQFANTGELFF
>TRBV10-3|TRBJ1-1
CAISLGGANTEAFF
>TRBV7-2|TRBJ1-1
CASSPPGTEAFF
>TRBV19|TRBJ1-6
CASSPPGQGNSPLHF
>TRBV7-2|TRBJ1-1
CASSLVRGVAFF
>TRBV13|TRBJ2-7
CASSTTSSYEQYF
>TRBV4-3|TRBJ2-1
CASSQGGGNEQFF
>TRBV4-2|TRBJ1-5
CASSQADRSDQPQHF
>TRBV5-1|TRBJ1-1
CASSFDRLNTEAFF
>TRBV27|TRBJ1-1
CASSPAGAGTEAFF
>TRBV7-2|TRBJ2-1
CASSFERGGLGNEQFF
>TRBV7-2|TRBJ2-1
CASSRLFPSGRTRNEQFF
>TRBV27|TRBJ2-1
CASSSHRGRNEQFF
>TRBV30|TRBJ2-7
CAWGLSRTGRSYEQYF
>TRBV28|TRBJ1-5
CASSSPDRDKFQPQHF
>TRBV2|TRBJ2-5
CASSGNSGVRETQYF
>TRBV19|TRBJ2-7
CASSIRDSNEQYF
>TRBV10-3|TRBJ1-1
CAISEKSRGAEGHLNTEAFF
>TRBV6-6|TRBJ1-3
CASSYSQGSGNTIYF
>TRBV4-1|TRBJ2-7
CASSQDLLVGRPYEQYF
>TRBV30|TRBJ2-7
CAWGGTGDEQYF
>TRBV4-3|TRBJ1-2
CASSQEFRTAGGGGYTF
>TRBV4-2|TRBJ1-1
CASSQETGKNTEAFF
>TRBV9|TRBJ2-3
CASRAGSTDTQYF
>TRBV13|TRBJ2-3
CASSPSRAGGLDTQYF
>TRBV28|TRBJ2-1
CASSLSSGGANEQFF
>TRBV5-1|TRBJ2-6
CASSPQGPSSGANVLTF
>TRBV5-4|TRBJ2-1
CASNQRTGLPYQTSYNEQFF
>TRBV5-6|TRBJ1-2
CASSSAGGSSGYTF
>TRBV7-6|TRBJ1-1
CASSLSEATEAFF
>TRBV7-2|TRBJ2-1
CASSTRAGSDEQFF
>TRBV6-1|TRBJ2-7
CASSERAGAEQYF
>TRBV6-5|TRBJ2-1
CASSYSSQGGRNEQFF
>TRBV4-1|TRBJ1-2
CASSPGRETGGYTF
>TRBV29-1|TRBJ2-5
CSVPRDGEETQYF
>TRBV7-8|TRBJ1-1
CASSQEPQDTEAFF
>TRBV19|TRBJ1-1
CASRQGQGVRTEAFF
>TRBV27|TRBJ2-6
CASSSPGRGPSGANVLTF
>TRBV19|TRBJ1-2
CASSLRQGQGSQDYTF
>TRBV27|TRBJ2-3
CASSPHPSGDTQYF
>TRBV2|TRBJ2-1
CATSGEGLNEQFF
>TRBV11-2|TRBJ1-6
CASSPESSYNSPLHF
>TRBV4-3|TRBJ2-3
CASSQGQGPTDTQYF
>TRBV28|TRBJ1-2
CASSFAGGYTF
>TRBV6-6|TRBJ2-5
CASSLTPGLGRETQYF
>TRBV5-1|TRBJ1-2
CASSLDRVHGYTF
>TRBV5-1|TRBJ1-1
CASSFGQGRGNTEAFF
>TRBV6-5|TRBJ1-6
CASSLTGQNNSPLHF